The next 17 T cell receptor beta chains were all read from a single sample in a study of T cells in Graves' hyperthyroidism and ophthalmopathy. What was amplified from RNA transcripts were TCR beta CDR3 regions. The HTBI primer set served for first-round RT-PCR of the TCR CDR3. Each CDR3 protein is one row after TCRdb ran MiXCR on the multiplex PCR reads. Of nearly 600,000 distinct CDR3 sequences listed, approximately 15% were seen once; the top ten hold 4.5% to 6%. The specimen was blood. The receptor source for this set is a woman aged 25 to 45 with Graves' hyperthyroidism that later progressed to Graves' ophthalmopathy.

In its sample, this clonotype was seen many times. The chain recombines TRBV28 with TRBJ2-7; 8 positions match TRBD1. J was trimmed by 2 bases and V by 1 base; bases with no gene match: 4. CDR1 and CDR2 from the germline V gene are MDHEN and SYDVKM. This CDR3 spans 15 amino acids. For the CDR3, the DNA is TGTGCCAGCAGTTTATACGGCAGGGGGCCCTACGAGCAGTACTTC. Translated: CASSLYGRGPYEQYF.

The chain couples TRBV9 to TRBJ1-2; no clear D. The CDR3 is 17 amino acids. Per germline, CDR1 SGDLS and CDR2 YYNGEE. V shed 0 bases and J shed 1 base, with 16 bases lying between them. This CDR3 reads CASSVGLQHTLNYGYTF. The CDR3 DNA is TGTGCCAGCAGCGTAGGATTGCAGCACACCCTTAACTATGGCTACACCTTC.

This clonotype appeared many times. The J gene is TRBJ2-5, the V gene TRBV18, with TRBD1 identical over 9 bases. Unmatched junction bases numbered 7, after V lost 3 bases and J lost 5 bases. Germline V gene data show CDR1 as KGHSH and CDR2 as LQKENI. The CDR3 spans 15 residues. The CDR3 nucleotides read TGTGCCAGCTCACCTCCCGGGACAGGGCATGAGACCCAGTACTTC. It is translated as CASSPPGTGHETQYF.

V gene TRBV6-1 combines with J gene TRBJ1-1, with 8 bases fitting TRBD1. Germline values: CDR1 MNHNS, CDR2 SASEGT. The ends lost 5 bases at V and 0 bases at J; junction bases unmatched: 11. The CDR3 sequence is 17 residues long. The CDR3 region is CASSPRTGSTMNTEAFF. The DNA for the CDR3 is TGTGCCAGCAGTCCACGGACAGGGAGTACTATGAACACTGAAGCTTTCTTT.

This clonotype was seen repeatedly, ten times or more. This rearrangement joins TRBV28 to TRBJ1-2; 7 positions agree with TRBD1. J lost 4 bases, V lost 3 bases, and 8 bases had no gene match. In germline, CDR1 is MDHEN, CDR2 SYDVKM. This CDR3 spans 15 amino acids. The CDR3 protein is CASSLSDRALYGYTF. The CDR3, as DNA: TGTGCCAGCAGTTTGTCCGACAGGGCCCTCTATGGCTACACCTTC.

Ten or more counts support this clonotype. V gene TRBV29-1 combines with J gene TRBJ1-1; perhaps TRBD1 as D (5 bases). This CDR3 has 17 amino acids. Trimming shortened V by 1 base and J by 0 bases, and 18 bases separated the two germline ends. The germline CDR1 and CDR2 sequences are SQVTM and ANQGSEA. The CDR3: CSVEAGQGTDLNTEAFF. The CDR3, as DNA: TGCAGCGTTGAAGCGGGGCAGGGTACCGATTTGAACACTGAAGCTTTCTTT.

This clonotype has ten or more counts. V gene TRBV12-3 or TRBV12-4 combines with J gene TRBJ1-1; D is undetermined. This CDR3 comprises 14 residues. V dropped 6 bases and J dropped 3 bases, with 14 bases sitting between them. This CDR3 is CASRLDGLDTEAFF. The CDR3 DNA follows: TGTGCCAGCAGACTCGACGGTCTGGACACTGAAGCTTTCTTT.

In regard to this clonotype: At one end, the junction sequence differs from germline, possibly due to a read error. This chain connects TRBV5-8 to TRBJ1-6; D is uncertain. Germline V gene sequence: CDR1 SGHTS, CDR2 YDEGEE. CDR3 length: 12 amino acids. CDR3 region: CASSLIGNSPYF. The CDR3 DNA reads TGTGCCAGCAGCTTGATCGGGAACAGTCCGTACTTT.

This clonotype came up many times. The J gene is TRBJ2-5, the V gene TRBV29-1; D is unclear. Germline CDR1 is SQVTM and CDR2 is ANQGSEA. CDR3 length: 13 residues. Deletions cut 3 bases from V and 3 bases from J, with 11 bases between. The CDR3 loop is CSVDEDGKETQYF. CDR3 bases: TGCAGCGTTGACGAGGACGGAAAAGAGACCCAGTACTTC.

This chain uses TRBV27 with TRBJ1-1; D uncertain. CDR1 is MNHEY, CDR2 SMNVEV, per germline (reference sequence). The CDR3 totals 13 residues. Trimming took off 6 bases at V and 3 bases at J, with 11 bases between the two ends. In DNA form, the CDR3 reads TGTGCCAGCAGACTTCCAGGATACACTGAAGCTTTCTTT. Translation: CASRLPGYTEAFF.

The chain combines TRBV20-1 with TRBJ1-2; 9 bases fit TRBD1. Looked up from germline, CDR1 is DFQATT and CDR2 is SNEGSKA (reference sequence). Unmatched junction bases numbered 1, after V lost 3 bases and J lost 2 bases. CDR3 size: 13 residues. CDR3 sequence (DNA): TGCAGTGCTAGGGGGACAGGGAACTATGGCTACACCTTC. The encoded protein is CSARGTGNYGYTF.

The rearrangement uses TRBV19 and TRBJ2-2; D might be TRBD1 or TRBD2, each matching 5 bases. This CDR3 has 16 amino acids. Trimming left V 3 bases short and J 2 bases short, with 13 bases between. Germline V CDR1 and CDR2: LNHDA, SQIVND (reference sequence). CDR3 nucleotide sequence: TGTGCCAGTAGTATGAGAGGGCAGGGAAACACCGGGGAGCTGTTTTTT. Translation gives CASSMRGQGNTGELFF. Combining the CDR3 with reference TRBV19 and TRBJ2-2 gives the whole variable domain DGGITQSPKYLFRKEGQNVTLSCEQNLNHDAMYWYRQDPGQGLRLIYYSQIVNDFQKGDIAEGYSVSREKKESFPLTVTSAQKNPTAFYLCASSMRGQGNTGELFFGEGSRLTVL.

The chain is built from TRBV10-3 and TRBJ1-2; the match to TRBD1 covers 10 bases. There are 13 residues in the CDR3. With 8 bases clipped from V and 2 bases from J, the junction kept 2 bases outside the gene matches. Germline V CDR1 and CDR2: ENHRY, SYGVKD. The CDR3 DNA follows: TGTGCCATCGGGGGACAGGGGAACTATGGCTACACCTTC. The encoded protein is CAIGGQGNYGYTF.

This clonotype turned up a few times. This chain links TRBV24-1 with TRBJ2-3, with D maybe TRBD2 (6 bases). Trimming left V 6 bases short and J 1 base short, with 13 bases between. Germline CDR1 is KGHDR and CDR2 is SFDVKD. This CDR3 is built from 15 residues. CDR3 sequence reads: CATSSGRRGTDTQYF. The CDR3 bases are TGTGCCACCAGTTCCGGCCGGAGGGGCACAGATACGCAGTATTTT.

This clonotype has at least ten counts. This chain uses TRBV12-3 or TRBV12-4 with TRBJ2-1; possible D gene TRBD2, 5 bases. This CDR3 region has 16 residues. Between the trimmed V and J ends, which lost 3 bases and 6 bases, there was a span of 18 bases. The CDR3 DNA reads TGTGCCAGCAGTTTCTCGATTCCGTCGCGGGCCAATGAGCAGTTCTTC. The encoded protein is CASSFSIPSRANEQFF.

This clonotype was seen ten or more times. V is TRBV4-1 and J is TRBJ2-7; D perhaps matches TRBD1 (7 bases). Germline values: CDR1 MGHRA, CDR2 YSYEKL. Trimming cost V 1 base and J 4 bases, with 14 bases left between them. This CDR3 is 15 amino acids long. This chain's CDR3 is CASSQGEDRTYEQYF. The CDR3 nucleotides are TGCGCCAGCAGCCAAGGGGAGGACAGGACATACGAGCAGTACTTC.

The J gene is TRBJ1-1, the V gene TRBV4-2, with D perhaps TRBD1 (5 bases). The CDR3 runs 16 residues. V was cut by 2 bases and J by 0 bases, with 13 bases left in between. From germline, CDR1 is LGHNA and CDR2 YNFKEQ. CDR3 sequence reads: CASSQPGGDLNTEAFF. CDR3 DNA: TGTGCCAGCAGCCAACCCGGGGGAGATTTGAACACTGAAGCTTTCTTT.